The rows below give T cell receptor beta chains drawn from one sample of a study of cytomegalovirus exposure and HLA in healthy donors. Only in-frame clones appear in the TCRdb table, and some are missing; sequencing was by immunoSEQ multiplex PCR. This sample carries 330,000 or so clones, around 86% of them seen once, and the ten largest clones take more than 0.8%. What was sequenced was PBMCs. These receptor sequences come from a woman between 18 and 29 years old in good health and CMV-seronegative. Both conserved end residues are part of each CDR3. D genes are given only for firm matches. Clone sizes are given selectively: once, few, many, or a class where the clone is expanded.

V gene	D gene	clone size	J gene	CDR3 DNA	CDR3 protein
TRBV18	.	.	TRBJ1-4	TGTGCCAGCTCACGAGGGGAGGATGAAAAACTGTTTTTT	CASSRGEDEKLFF
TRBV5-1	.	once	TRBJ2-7	TGCGCCAGCAGGGAGGTCCCAGGGGGGATTGGTGAGCAGTACTTC	CASREVPGGIGEQYF
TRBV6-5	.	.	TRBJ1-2	TGTGCCAGCAGCCGCGGGACTCTAACGCATGGCTACACCTTC	CASSRGTLTHGYTF
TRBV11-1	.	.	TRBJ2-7	TGTGCCAGCAGCCCAACCTACGACAGCCAATCCTACGAGCAGTACTTC	CASSPTYDSQSYEQYF
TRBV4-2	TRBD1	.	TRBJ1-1	TGTGCCAGCAGCCAAGGCCAGACAGGGGGTGGCACTGAAGCTTTCTTT	CASSQGQTGGGTEAFF
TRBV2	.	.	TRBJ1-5	TGTGCCAGCAGTGAATCTCGAGGGGAGGGTCAGCCCCAGCATTTT	CASSESRGEGQPQHF
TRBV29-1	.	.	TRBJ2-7	TGCAGCGTACCGGGAGTCTACGAGCAGTACTTC	CSVPGVYEQYF
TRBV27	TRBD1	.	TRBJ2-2	TGTGCCAGCGGACCGACAGGGGGATACTTCGGTATCGGGGAGCTGTTTTTT	CASGPTGGYFGIGELFF
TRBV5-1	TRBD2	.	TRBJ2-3	TGCGCCAGCAGCTTAGGCGGGAGGACAGATACGCAGTATTTT	CASSLGGRTDTQYF
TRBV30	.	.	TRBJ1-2	TGTGCCTGGAGTCCGATGGGGGGCTATGGCTACACCTTC	CAWSPMGGYGYTF
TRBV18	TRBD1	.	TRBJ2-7	TGTGCCAGCTCACCAGGTGTGCAGGGGGCTAACGAGCAGTACTTC	CASSPGVQGANEQYF
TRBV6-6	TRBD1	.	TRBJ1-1	TGTGCCAGCAGACACACCGGGACAGGGGCTTTCTTT	CASRHTGTGAFF
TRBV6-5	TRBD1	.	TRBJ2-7	TGTGCCAGCAGTTACGTTGAGGACAGGGGGCTCGAGCAGTACTTC	CASSYVEDRGLEQYF
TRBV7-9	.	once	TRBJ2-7	TGTGCCAGCAGCTTATACCACGCGCCCTACGAGCAGTACTTC	CASSLYHAPYEQYF
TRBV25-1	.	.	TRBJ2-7	TGTGCCAGCAGTGTCTCTAGCGCCTACGAGCAGTACTTC	CASSVSSAYEQYF
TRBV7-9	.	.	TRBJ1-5	TGTGCCAGCGGCCTCGACAATCAGCCCCAGCATTTT	CASGLDNQPQHF
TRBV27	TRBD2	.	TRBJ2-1	TGTGCCAGCAGTTTCTCGGCGGGAGAGGCCTACAATGAGCAGTTCTTC	CASSFSAGEAYNEQFF
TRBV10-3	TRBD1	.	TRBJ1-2	TGTGCCATCAGCCCGGGACAGCTAATCTATGGCTACACCTTC	CAISPGQLIYGYTF
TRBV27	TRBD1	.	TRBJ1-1	TGTGCCAGCAGTTCCCCGGGACAGCTGAACACTGAAGCTTTCTTT	CASSSPGQLNTEAFF
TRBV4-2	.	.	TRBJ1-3	TGTGCCAGCAGCCAAATCAGGGAATCTGGAAACACCATATATTTT	CASSQIRESGNTIYF
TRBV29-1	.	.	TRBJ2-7	TGCAGCGTGAGGGCGCGGTACGAGCAGTACTTC	CSVRARYEQYF
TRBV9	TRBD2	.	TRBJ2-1	TGTGCCAGCAGCGTAACAGGGACTAGCGGGATCAATGAGCAGTTCTTC	CASSVTGTSGINEQFF
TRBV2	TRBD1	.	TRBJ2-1	TGTGCCAGCAGTGCGGACAGGGGGCAGTTCTTC	CASSADRGQFF
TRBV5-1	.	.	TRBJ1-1	TGCGCCAGCAGGCGGGACACTGAAGCTTTCTTT	CASRRDTEAFF
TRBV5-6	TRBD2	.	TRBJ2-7	TGTGCCAGCAGCTTGGTCGGGACTAGCGGGAGGGACGAGCAGTACTTC	CASSLVGTSGRDEQYF
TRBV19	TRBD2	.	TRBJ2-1	TGTGCCAGTAGGCGGGGAGGGGATGAGCAGTTCTTC	CASRRGGDEQFF
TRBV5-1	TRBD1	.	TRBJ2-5	TGCGCCAGCAGCTTGTCGTTAGGACAGGGACAAGAGACCCAGTACTTC	CASSLSLGQGQETQYF
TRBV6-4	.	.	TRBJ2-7	TGTGCCAGCAGTGGCGACAGGGAGGTTGCCGAGCAGTACTTC	CASSGDREVAEQYF
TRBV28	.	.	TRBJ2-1	TGTGCCAGCAGTTTATTAAGGACTGAGGGTGAGCAGTTCTTC	CASSLLRTEGEQFF
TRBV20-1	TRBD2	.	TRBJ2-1	TGCAGTGCTAGTAGGCCGGGGGGGCAGTTCTTC	CSASRPGGQFF
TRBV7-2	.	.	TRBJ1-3	TGTGCCAGCAGCTTATTCCCAGGGGGAAACACCATATATTTT	CASSLFPGGNTIYF
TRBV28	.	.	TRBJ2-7	TGTGCCAGCAGTTTCGGCGGGATTATCTACGAGCAGTACTTC	CASSFGGIIYEQYF
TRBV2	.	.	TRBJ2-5	TGTGCCAGCAGGGGGGCGGGGGTCTCACGGGAGACCCAGTACTTC	CASRGAGVSRETQYF
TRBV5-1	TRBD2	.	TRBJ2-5	TGCGCCAGCAGCTTGGGCGGACTAGTTTCCGCCCAAGAGACCCAGTACTTC	CASSLGGLVSAQETQYF
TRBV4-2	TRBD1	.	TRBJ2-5	TGTGCCAGCAGCCCCCTTTCAGTGGGACAGCAAGAGACCCAGTACTTC	CASSPLSVGQQETQYF
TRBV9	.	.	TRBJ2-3	TGTGCCAGCAGCGTAGTCCCGGGGGGCACAGATACGCAGTATTTT	CASSVVPGGTDTQYF
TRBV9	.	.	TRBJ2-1	TGTGCCAGCAGCGTAGCGGGAGTCGTCACTGAGCAGTTCTTC	CASSVAGVVTEQFF
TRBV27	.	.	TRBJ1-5	TGTGCCAGCAGTTCCCTACCAATGACGGAGGTATATCAGCCCCAGCATTTT	CASSSLPMTEVYQPQHF
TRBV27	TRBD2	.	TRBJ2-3	TGTGCCAGCAGTTTCTCCGGGAGGCCCACAGATACGCAGTATTTT	CASSFSGRPTDTQYF
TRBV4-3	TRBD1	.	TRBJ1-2	TGCGCCAGCAGCCAAGATGGCGACAGGGGGCTTGGCTACACCTTC	CASSQDGDRGLGYTF
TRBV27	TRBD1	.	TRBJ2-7	TGTGCCACCATCAGTGACAGGGGGATAGGAGAGCAGTACTTC	CATISDRGIGEQYF
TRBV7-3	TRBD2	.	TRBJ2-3	TGTGCCAGCAGCTCGACTAGCGAGGGCACAGATACGCAGTATTTT	CASSSTSEGTDTQYF
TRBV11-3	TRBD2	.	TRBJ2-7	TGTGCCAGCAGCCCCGGGACGGGAGGGCCGGGAAACGAGCAGTACTTC	CASSPGTGGPGNEQYF
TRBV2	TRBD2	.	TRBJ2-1	TGTGCCAGCAGTGGACTAGCGGGGGACTACAATGAGCAGTTCTTC	CASSGLAGDYNEQFF
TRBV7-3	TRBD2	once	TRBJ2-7	TGTGCCAGCAGCCAACGCGGACTAGCGGGAGGTCAGCAGTACTTC	CASSQRGLAGGQQYF
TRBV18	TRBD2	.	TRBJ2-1	TGTGCCAGCTCATCGGACGCGGGGGATGAGCAGTTCTTC	CASSSDAGDEQFF
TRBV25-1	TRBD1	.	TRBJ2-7	TGTGCCAGCAGTCCCGGGACAGTTGCTTCCTACGAGCAGTACTTC	CASSPGTVASYEQYF
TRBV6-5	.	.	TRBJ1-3	TGTGCCAGCAGTTACTCGGGAGTAAGCTCTGGAAACACCATATATTTT	CASSYSGVSSGNTIYF
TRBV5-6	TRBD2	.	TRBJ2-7	TGTGCCAGCAGCCCGGTGCGGGAGTCTTCCTACGAGCAGTACTTC	CASSPVRESSYEQYF
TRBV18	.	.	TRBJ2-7	TGTGCCAGCTCCGCATCCCAGGTCTACGAGCAGTACTTC	CASSASQVYEQYF
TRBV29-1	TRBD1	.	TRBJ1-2	TGCAGCGTTGAAACAGGGGACCTATCCTATGGCTACACCTTC	CSVETGDLSYGYTF
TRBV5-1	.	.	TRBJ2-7	TGCGCCAGCAGCCCAAACGTGGGGGCCGCATACGAGCAGTACTTC	CASSPNVGAAYEQYF
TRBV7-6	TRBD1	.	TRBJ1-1	TGTGCCAGCAGCCCAAGACAGGGGACGAACACTGAAGCTTTCTTT	CASSPRQGTNTEAFF
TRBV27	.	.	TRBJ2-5	TGTGCCAGCAGTCGCGGGGAAGTGGAGACCCAGTACTTC	CASSRGEVETQYF
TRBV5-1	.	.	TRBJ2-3	TGCGCCAGCAGCTTGGGGGGCGGAATGGATACGCAGTATTTT	CASSLGGGMDTQYF
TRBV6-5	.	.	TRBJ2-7	TGTGCCAGCAGGGAATTAGCCTCCTACGAGCAGTACTTC	CASRELASYEQYF
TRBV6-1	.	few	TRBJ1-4	TGTGCCAGCAGACCCAACAGGGTTGAAAAACTGTTTTTT	CASRPNRVEKLFF